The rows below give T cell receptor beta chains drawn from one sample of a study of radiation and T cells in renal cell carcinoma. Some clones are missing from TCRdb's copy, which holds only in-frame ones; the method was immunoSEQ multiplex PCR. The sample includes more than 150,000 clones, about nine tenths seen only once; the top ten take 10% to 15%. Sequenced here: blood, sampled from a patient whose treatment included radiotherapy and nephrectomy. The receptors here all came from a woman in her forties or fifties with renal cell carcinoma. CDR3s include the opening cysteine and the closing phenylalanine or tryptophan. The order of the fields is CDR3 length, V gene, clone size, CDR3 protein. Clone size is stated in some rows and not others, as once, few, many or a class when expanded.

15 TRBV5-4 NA CASSSPTGGISPLHF
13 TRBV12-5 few CASGWDSSTEAFF
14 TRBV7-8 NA CASSPTRAGNTIYF
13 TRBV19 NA CASSIDLEYGYTF
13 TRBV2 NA CASSDGPEETQYF
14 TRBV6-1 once CASSIGGLQETQYF
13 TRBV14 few CASSPSDGGTLHF
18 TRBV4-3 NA CASSQESHVVGISYGYTF
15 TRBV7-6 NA CASSLVLAEGETQYF
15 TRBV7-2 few CASSSSGTSARTQYF
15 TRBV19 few CASSTLGGGAAEAFF
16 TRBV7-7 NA CASSFAGQGIAGELFF
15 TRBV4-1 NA CASSQEGHGGDTQYF
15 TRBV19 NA CASSRISGGTDTQYF
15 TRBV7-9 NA CASSINRGANEKLFF
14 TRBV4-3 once CASSPWGTKETQYF
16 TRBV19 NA CASSITPSRTSTEAFF
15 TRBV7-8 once CASSLHEQGYNEQFF
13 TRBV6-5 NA CASSWGGPGELFF
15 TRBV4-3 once CASSLVLSGANVLTF
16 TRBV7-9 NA CASSSYRDSSSYEQYF
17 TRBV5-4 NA CASSRTGFGARSGELFF
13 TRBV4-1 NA CASSQDEGRKQHF
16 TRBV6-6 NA CASSGPGRQKGQPQHF
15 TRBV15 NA CATSANGVENEKLFF
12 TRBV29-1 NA CSAGTGNTEAFF
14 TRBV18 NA CASSAPVTGNGYTF
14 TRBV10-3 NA CAISTTGIPDTQYF
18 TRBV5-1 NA CASSRGAGTGANTGELFF
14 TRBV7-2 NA CASSLHSVMYGYTF
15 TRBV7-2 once CASSQTGPKKGEQFF
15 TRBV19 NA CASSIGVSGANVLTF
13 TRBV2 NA CARGGTPNEKLFF
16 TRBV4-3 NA CASSQDSPALNYGYTF
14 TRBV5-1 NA CASSLPRTGEGYTF
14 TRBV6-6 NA CASSYSKGGSPLHF
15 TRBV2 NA CASSERGAAGNTIYF
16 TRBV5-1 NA CASSPGRVSGANVLTF
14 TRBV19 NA CASSNRGLAGELFF
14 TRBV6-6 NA CASIRDRSQETQYF
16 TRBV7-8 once CASSLDLISMNTEAFF
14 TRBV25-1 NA CASSKRGGIETQYF
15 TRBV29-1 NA CSAEGLTSFGYGYTF
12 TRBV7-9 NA CASRSPGDEQFF
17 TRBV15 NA CATSRDLVSGAGETQYF
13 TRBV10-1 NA CASSSPGTATQYF
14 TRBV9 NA CASSARDNQETQYF
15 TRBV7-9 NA CASSLEQGQAYEQYF
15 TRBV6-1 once CASSDTGRINEKLFF
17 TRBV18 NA CASSPDAPTLNFNEQFF
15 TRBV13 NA CASSPLLRGPYEQYF
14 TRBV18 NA CASSRSGGQETQYF
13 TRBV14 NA CASSQVSGNTIYF
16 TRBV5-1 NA CASSPGGSSGANVLTF
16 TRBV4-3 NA CASSPNSELSTDTQYF